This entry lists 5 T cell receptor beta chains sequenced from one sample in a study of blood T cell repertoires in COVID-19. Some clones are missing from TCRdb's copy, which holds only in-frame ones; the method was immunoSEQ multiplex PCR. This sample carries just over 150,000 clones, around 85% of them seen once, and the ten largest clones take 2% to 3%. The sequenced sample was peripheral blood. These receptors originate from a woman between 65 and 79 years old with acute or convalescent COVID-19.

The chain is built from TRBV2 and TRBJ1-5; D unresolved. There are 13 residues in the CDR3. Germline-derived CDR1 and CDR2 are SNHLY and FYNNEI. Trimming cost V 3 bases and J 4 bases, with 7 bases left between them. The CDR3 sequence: CASSDYGNQPQHF. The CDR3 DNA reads TGTGCCAGCAGTGACTACGGTAATCAGCCCCAGCATTTT.

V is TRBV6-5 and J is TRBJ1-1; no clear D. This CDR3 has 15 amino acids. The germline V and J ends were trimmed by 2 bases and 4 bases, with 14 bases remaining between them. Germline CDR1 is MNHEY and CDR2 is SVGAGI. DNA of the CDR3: TGTGCCAGCAGTTACCGAGGCACCCGGGGCACTGAAGCTTTCTTT. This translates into CASSYRGTRGTEAFF.

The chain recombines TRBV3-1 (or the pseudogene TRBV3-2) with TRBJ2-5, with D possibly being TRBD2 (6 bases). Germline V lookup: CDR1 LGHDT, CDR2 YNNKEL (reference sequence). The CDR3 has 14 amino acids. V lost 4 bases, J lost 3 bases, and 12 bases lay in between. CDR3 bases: TGTGCCAGCAGCCTCCTCGGGAGTAAAGAGACCCAGTACTTC. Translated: CASSLLGSKETQYF.

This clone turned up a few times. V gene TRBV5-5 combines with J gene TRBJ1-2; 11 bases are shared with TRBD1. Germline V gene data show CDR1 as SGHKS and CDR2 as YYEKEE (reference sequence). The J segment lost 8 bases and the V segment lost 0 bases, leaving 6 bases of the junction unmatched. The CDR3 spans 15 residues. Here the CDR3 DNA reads TGTGCCAGCAGCTTGGACGGACAGGGGGCGCGGGGCTACACCTTC. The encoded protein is CASSLDGQGARGYTF.

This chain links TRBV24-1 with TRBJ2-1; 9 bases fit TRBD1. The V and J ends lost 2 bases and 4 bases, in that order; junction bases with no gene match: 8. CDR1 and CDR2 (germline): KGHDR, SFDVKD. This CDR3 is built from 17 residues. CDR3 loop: CATSDWGQGRAYNEQFF. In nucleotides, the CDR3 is TGTGCCACCAGTGATTGGGGACAGGGTCGGGCATACAATGAGCAGTTCTTC.